This T cell receptor beta chain was recorded in a study of neurological immune-mediated disorders. Time point specified: longitudinal time-point 2. TCRdb re-called the 5' RACE reads with MiXCR, one entry per CDR3 protein. The top ten clones hold around 12% of a sample with some 60,000 distinct CDR3 sequences, more than 9.5% of them seen once. CDR3 length: 14 residues. The V and J ends lost 3 bases and 7 bases respectively, with 13 bases between them. The germline gives CDR1 MNHEY, CDR2 SVGAGI. This clonotype has a count of ten or more. The material sequenced was PBMCs. This clonotype originated in a man in his thirties or forties in good health. This sequence joins TRBV6-5 and TRBJ1-5, with a possible D match to TRBD1 (5 bases). CDR3 region: CASSYGGGNQPQHF. The DNA for the CDR3 is TGTGCCAGCAGTTATGGTGGGGGTAACCAGCCCCAGCATTTT.